A selection of T cell receptor beta chains follows, all from one sample in a study of blood T cell repertoires in COVID-19. The method was immunoSEQ multiplex PCR; TCRdb's version includes in-frame clones alone and lacks a portion of them. The table shows 250,000 to 300,000 clones, with roughly 89% occurring only once. The specimen sequenced was PBMCs or T cells enriched from blood (not recorded which). The receptors stem from a woman aged 55-70 years who had recovered from COVID-19. The CDR3 runs from the conserved cysteine through the conserved F or W. Each record gives: clone size, V gene, J gene, D gene, CDR3 protein, CDR3 DNA. D genes are given only for firm matches. The size entry is marked missing in some rows and otherwise reads once, few, many or a size class.

>.|TRBV3-1/TRBV3-2|TRBJ2-1|.
CASQLGFDEQFF
TGTGCCAGCCAACTAGGTTTCGATGAGCAGTTCTTC
>few|TRBV19|TRBJ1-3|.
CASRQHSGNTIYF
TGTGCCAGTAGACAGCACTCTGGAAACACCATATATTTT
>once|TRBV6-5|TRBJ2-7|.
CASRDPAGYEQYF
TGTGCCAGCAGGGACCCCGCGGGGTACGAGCAGTACTTC
>.|TRBV4-1|TRBJ2-7|TRBD1
CASSQSGQANYEQYF
TGCGCCAGCAGCCAATCGGGACAGGCGAACTACGAGCAGTACTTC
>.|TRBV15|TRBJ1-6|TRBD1
CATSRVGQGRSPLHF
TGTGCCACCAGCAGAGTCGGACAGGGGCGGTCACCCCTCCACTTT
>.|TRBV30|TRBJ2-3|TRBD2
CALGGSLRRDTQYF
TGTGCCTTGGGAGGGAGCCTCCGGAGGGATACGCAGTATTTT
>.|TRBV12-3/TRBV12-4|TRBJ2-7|.
CASSSSSYEQYF
TGTGCCAGCAGCTCCTCCTCCTACGAGCAGTACTTC
>.|TRBV28|TRBJ1-2|.
CASSSTDYGYTF
TGTGCCAGCAGTTCTACGGACTATGGCTACACCTTC
>.|TRBV14|TRBJ1-1|TRBD1
CASSQTTGGNPEAFF
TGTGCCAGCAGCCAAACGACAGGGGGCAACCCTGAAGCTTTCTTT
>.|TRBV19|TRBJ1-1|.
CATRSGNTEAFF
TGTGCCACACGTAGTGGGAACACTGAAGCTTTCTTT
>.|TRBV11-3|TRBJ2-6|.
CASAGGGSGANVLTF
TGTGCCTCCGCTGGGGGCGGCTCTGGGGCCAACGTCCTGACTTTC
>once|TRBV19|TRBJ1-1|.
CASSTRAGTEAFF
TGTGCCAGTAGTACAAGGGCAGGGACTGAAGCTTTCTTT
>few|TRBV9|TRBJ2-1|TRBD2
CASSPLTSGVEEQFF
TGTGCCAGCAGCCCTCTGACTAGCGGCGTCGAGGAGCAGTTCTTC
>.|TRBV27|TRBJ1-2|.
CASSLNRDLNYGYTF
TGTGCCAGCAGTTTAAACAGGGACCTAAACTATGGCTACACCTTC
>.|TRBV3-1/TRBV3-2|TRBJ2-7|TRBD2
CASSHTLGLAGTYEQYF
TGTGCCAGCAGCCACACCTTAGGACTAGCGGGGACCTACGAGCAGTACTTC
>.|TRBV28|TRBJ1-5|.
CASSRVSYRSQHF
TGTGCCAGCAGTCGGGTTTCGTACAGGTCCCAGCATTTT
>.|TRBV28|TRBJ1-1|.
CASSPPGVAPSEAFF
TGTGCCAGCAGCCCTCCCGGGGTGGCTCCGTCCGAAGCTTTCTTT
>.|TRBV28|TRBJ2-5|TRBD2
CASSSGTSYETQYF
TGTGCCAGCAGTTCCGGGACTAGTTATGAGACCCAGTACTTC
>few|TRBV10-1|TRBJ2-3|TRBD2
CASGGASGISTDTQYF
TGCGCCAGCGGAGGAGCTAGCGGGATTAGCACAGATACGCAGTATTTT
>.|TRBV6-1|TRBJ1-5|TRBD1
CASSEVGTGQQPQHF
TGTGCCAGCAGTGAAGTGGGGACAGGTCAACAGCCCCAGCATTTT
>.|TRBV6-4|TRBJ2-1|TRBD1
CASSSERTGYNEQFF
TGTGCCAGCAGCTCAGAACGGACAGGCTACAATGAGCAGTTCTTC
>.|TRBV23-1|TRBJ2-7|TRBD1
CATSPRGQNYEQYF
TGCGCCACCTCCCCCAGGGGGCAGAACTACGAGCAGTACTTC
>.|TRBV7-8|TRBJ1-3|TRBD1
CASSPQGPGNTIYF
TGTGCCAGCAGCCCACAGGGGCCTGGAAACACCATATATTTT
>once|TRBV7-2|TRBJ1-6|TRBD1
CASSPTSGQGNSPLHF
TGTGCCAGCAGCCCCACATCGGGACAGGGGAATTCACCCCTCCACTTT
>.|TRBV5-1|TRBJ1-6|.
CASSLGREGDNSPLHF
TGCGCCAGCAGCTTGGGTAGGGAAGGGGATAATTCACCCCTCCACTTT
>few|TRBV27|TRBJ2-2|TRBD2
CASTFGRRGGLDGELFF
TGTGCCAGCACCTTCGGTCGGCGGGGGGGCCTTGACGGGGAGCTGTTTTTT
>.|TRBV28|TRBJ1-3|TRBD1
CASSLTGTGLLDTIYF
TGTGCCAGCAGTTTAACTGGGACAGGGCTCTTAGACACCATATATTTT
>.|TRBV7-9|TRBJ2-2|TRBD2
CASSAGTSGNGELFF
TGTGCCAGCAGCGCCGGGACTAGCGGGAACGGGGAGCTGTTTTTT
>.|TRBV6-5|TRBJ2-5|.
CASSYSGTPGETQYF
TGTGCCAGCAGTTACTCGGGCACCCCGGGGGAGACCCAGTACTTC
>.|TRBV5-6|TRBJ1-6|.
CASSSGTLGVYNSPLHF
TGTGCCAGCAGCTCCGGGACACTGGGGGTATATAATTCACCCCTCCACTTT
>.|TRBV20-1|TRBJ1-4|TRBD1
CSASRRGPAEKLFF
TGCAGTGCAAGTCGCAGGGGGCCGGCAGAAAAACTGTTTTTT
>.|TRBV5-4|TRBJ1-4|TRBD1
CASSETGTNEKLFF
TGTGCCAGCAGCGAGACAGGGACTAATGAAAAACTGTTTTTT
>.|TRBV7-8|TRBJ2-1|.
CASSPATDTRYNEQFF
TGTGCCAGCAGCCCAGCGACGGACACCCGCTACAATGAGCAGTTCTTC
>.|TRBV12-2|TRBJ1-1|.
CASRLAGHTNTEAFF
TGTGCAAGTCGCTTAGCGGGACATACGAACACTGAAGCTTTCTTT
>.|TRBV5-4|TRBJ2-3|.
CASSGGGQVYVTDTQYF
TGTGCCAGCAGCGGGGGGGGACAGGTCTATGTCACAGATACGCAGTATTTT
>.|TRBV28|TRBJ1-4|TRBD1
CASSPAGTGSEKLFF
TGTGCCAGCAGTCCGGCCGGGACAGGAAGTGAAAAACTGTTTTTT
>.|TRBV14|TRBJ2-7|.
CASSRSGLSSYEQYF
TGTGCCAGCAGCCGAAGCGGGCTAAGCTCCTACGAGCAGTACTTC
>.|TRBV15|TRBJ1-1|.
CATSRVPPGNTEAFF
TGTGCCACCAGCAGAGTACCGCCGGGGAACACTGAAGCTTTCTTT
>.|TRBV28|TRBJ2-7|TRBD2
CASSSSGLAGKPSYEQYF
TGTGCCAGCAGTTCCTCGGGGCTAGCGGGAAAACCCTCCTACGAGCAGTACTTC
>.|TRBV29-1|TRBJ2-3|TRBD2
CSVEGKAGARDTQYF
TGCAGCGTTGAGGGTAAGGCGGGAGCCCGAGATACGCAGTATTTT
>.|TRBV10-1|TRBJ1-2|TRBD1
CASSSDRLGSGYTF
TGCGCCAGCAGTTCGGACAGGCTAGGAAGTGGCTACACCTTC
>.|TRBV5-6|TRBJ2-7|.
CASSPEWSYEQYF
TGTGCCAGCAGCCCAGAATGGTCCTACGAGCAGTACTTC
>.|TRBV3-1/TRBV3-2|TRBJ1-2|.
CASSQIGANYGYTF
TGTGCCAGCAGCCAAATAGGGGCAAACTATGGCTACACCTTC
>.|TRBV6-5|TRBJ1-5|TRBD1
CASSPDRVRQPQHF
TGTGCCAGCAGCCCGGACAGGGTTAGGCAGCCCCAGCATTTT
>.|TRBV24-1|TRBJ2-7|TRBD1
CATSDTGQGAYEQYF
TGTGCCACCAGTGATACGGGACAGGGGGCCTACGAGCAGTACTTC
>.|TRBV7-9|TRBJ1-5|.
CASSAQDQPQHF
TGTGCCAGCAGCGCACAAGATCAGCCCCAGCATTTT